These 26 T cell receptor beta chains were all obtained from the same sample, sequenced in a study of blood T cell repertoires in COVID-19. Profiling relied on immunoSEQ multiplex PCR, and the TCRdb table lists in-frame clones only, not all of them. Here the sample spans around 340,000 clones, approximately 89% being singletons. The sequenced sample was peripheral blood. The source is a woman aged 60-70 years with COVID-19, enrolled during active disease.

This chain connects TRBV28 to TRBJ2-5; D is unclear. Trimming took off 5 bases at V and 1 base at J, with 11 bases between the two ends. There are 14 residues in the CDR3. Germline assignment: CDR1 MDHEN and CDR2 SYDVKM. The CDR3 here is CASSPSRSQETQYF. The CDR3 region has the DNA TGTGCCAGCAGTCCGTCGCGGAGCCAAGAGACCCAGTACTTC. The full variable domain, its missing parts supplied by reference TRBV28 and TRBJ2-5, is DVKVTQSSRYLVKRTGEKVFLECVQDMDHENMFWYRQDPGLGLRLIYFSYDVKMKEKGDIPEGYSVSREKKERFSLILESASTNQTSMYLCASSPSRSQETQYFGPGTRLLVL.

For this clone: Other DNA sequences from this sample encode an identical CDR3 as well. J is TRBJ1-1 and V is TRBV18, with D tentatively TRBD1 (5 bases). There are 14 residues in the CDR3. Germline-derived CDR1 and CDR2 are KGHSH and LQKENI. Trimming removed 4 bases at V and 2 bases at J, with 11 bases between. In nucleotides, the CDR3 is TGTGCCAGCTCACGCGACAGAAAAAACACTGAAGCTTTCTTT. Its translation: CASSRDRKNTEAFF.

The J gene is TRBJ1-1, the V gene TRBV29-1; tentatively, D is TRBD1 (5 bases). The germline V gene encodes CDR1 SQVTM and CDR2 ANQGSEA. The V and J ends lost 7 bases and 5 bases respectively, with 17 bases between them. The CDR3 length is 13 residues. Here the CDR3 DNA reads TGCAGCGCCTTTAGGGGAGGAGAGACTGAAGCTTTCTTT. It yields the protein CSAFRGGETEAFF.

The chain couples TRBV4-2 to TRBJ2-5, with TRBD1 as a possible D gene (5 bases). Germline loops: CDR1 LGHNA, CDR2 YNFKEQ. Trimming left V 4 bases short and J 2 bases short, with 17 bases between. This CDR3 comprises 16 residues. CDR3 DNA sequence: TGTGCCAGCAGCCGCGACAGAGGCGGTAAACAAGAGACCCAGTACTTC. Translation gives CASSRDRGGKQETQYF.

The chain employs TRBV5-1 and TRBJ1-5; D unclear. The CDR3 runs 14 residues. V was clipped by 4 bases and J by 7 bases, with 15 bases between them. Germline V gene lookup returns CDR1 SGHRS and CDR2 YFSETQ. CDR3 bases: TGCGCCAGCAGCGAGGAGGGTGGTAGGCAGCCCCAGCATTTT. As protein: CASSEEGGRQPQHF.

This chain uses TRBV6-5 with TRBJ1-1; the D is unclear. Trimming pared 2 bases from V and 4 bases from J, leaving 11 bases between. CDR3 length: 14 amino acids. CDR1 is MNHEY and CDR2 is SVGAGI in the germline V gene. CDR3 coding DNA: TGTGCCAGCAGTTACCTCGTACCCGGCACTGAAGCTTTCTTT. It is translated as CASSYLVPGTEAFF.

The CDR3 DNA reads as TGTGCCAGCGGTTGGGACAGCCACACTGAAGCTTTCTTT. Amino acids: CASGWDSHTEAFF. V usage is TRBV7-9 and J usage is TRBJ1-1; 7 bases fit TRBD1. The CDR3 is 13 amino acids. After removal of 8 bases from V and 3 bases from J, the junction contained 6 bases not matched to a gene. CDR1 is SEHNR and CDR2 is FQNEAQ in the germline V gene (reference sequence).

This clone was detected only a few times. The genes are TRBV3-1 (or the pseudogene TRBV3-2) and TRBJ2-3; 7 bases are shared with TRBD1. CDR1 and CDR2 (germline): LGHDT, YNNKEL (reference sequence). This CDR3 spans 16 amino acids. Unmatched junction bases numbered 10, after V lost 4 bases and J lost 3 bases. CDR3 DNA: TGTGCCAGCAGCCGGGACAGTTTAGGGAATACAGATACGCAGTATTTT. Its translation: CASSRDSLGNTDTQYF.

The chain recombines TRBV25-1 with TRBJ1-4, with 7 bases lining up with TRBD1. Germline V gene data show CDR1 as MGHDK and CDR2 as SYGVNS. This CDR3 comprises 16 residues. Unmatched junction bases numbered 8, after V lost 2 bases and J lost 5 bases. The CDR3 coding sequence is TGTGCCAGCAGTGAAGTAACGGGACAGCGAAATGAAAAACTGTTTTTT. Translated, it gives CASSEVTGQRNEKLFF.

This chain uses TRBV19 with TRBJ2-5; D is perhaps TRBD1 (6 bases). Germline-derived CDR1 and CDR2 are LNHDA and SQIVND (reference sequence). The length of the CDR3 is 16 residues. Trimming removed 4 bases from V and 5 bases from J, with 20 bases in between. CDR3 sequence (DNA): TGTGCCAGTAGTAGTGGCAGGGGCAGAATTCGGGAGACCCAGTACTTC. Amino acids: CASSSGRGRIRETQYF.

The rearrangement links TRBV9 to TRBJ2-2, with TRBD2 matching 14 bases. In germline, CDR1 is SGDLS, CDR2 YYNGEE. The length of the CDR3 is 17 residues. J gave up 5 bases and V 5 bases, and 8 bases lay outside the gene matches. This CDR3 is CASSAGLAGGWTGELFF. CDR3 in DNA: TGTGCCAGCAGTGCCGGACTAGCGGGGGGATGGACCGGGGAGCTGTTTTTT.

This clone appeared once. For the CDR3, the DNA is TGTGCCAGCAGCCCCCTCCCTGGAGGTCAGAGTATCGGACCCCAGCATTTT. Translating it yields CASSPLPGGQSIGPQHF. This chain links TRBV7-8 with TRBJ1-5; D remains unclear. With 5 bases removed from V and 10 bases from J, the gap between germline ends came to 27 bases. The CDR3 extends over 17 amino acids. Germline lookup yields CDR1 SGHVS and CDR2 FQNEAQ.

This clone was recorded a few times. The J gene is TRBJ1-2, the V gene TRBV7-9, with TRBD1 matching over 7 bases. Trimming cost V 4 bases and J 2 bases; bases outside gene matches: 7. Germline lookup yields CDR1 SEHNR and CDR2 FQNEAQ (reference sequence). This CDR3 has 15 amino acids. This CDR3 is CASSSHRGINYGYTF. The DNA of the CDR3 is TGTGCCAGCAGCTCGCACAGGGGAATCAACTATGGCTACACCTTC.

This clone was picked up a small number of times. The chain recombines TRBV19 with TRBJ1-2; no firm D call. The V gene's germline CDR1 is LNHDA and CDR2 SQIVND (reference sequence). Trimming pared 0 bases from V and 6 bases from J, leaving 14 bases between. The CDR3 runs 15 residues. CDR3 protein: CASSIDLQTYHGYTF. In nucleotides, the CDR3 is TGTGCCAGTAGTATAGATTTGCAGACTTATCATGGCTACACCTTC.

The V call is TRBV6-2 or TRBV6-3, the J call TRBJ2-5, with D possibly TRBD2 on 5 matching bases. This CDR3 spans 14 amino acids. Looked up from germline, CDR1 is MNHEY and CDR2 is SVGEGT. With 7 bases removed from V and 5 bases from J, the gap between germline ends came to 17 bases. The CDR3 is CASTPEVQWETQYF. CDR3 sequence (DNA): TGTGCCAGCACCCCGGAGGTACAGTGGGAGACCCAGTACTTC.

The chain couples TRBV3-1 (or the pseudogene TRBV3-2) to TRBJ1-3; weak D call: TRBD1 (6 bases). With 0 bases removed from V and 2 bases from J, the gap between germline ends came to 8 bases. CDR3 size: 15 residues. The germline V gene has CDR1 LGHDT and CDR2 YNNKEL (reference sequence). The CDR3 DNA reads as TGTGCCAGCAGCCAAGATGGGGGCACTGGAAACACCATATATTTT. It translates to CASSQDGGTGNTIYF.

The V gene is TRBV28, the J gene TRBJ1-1, with no clear D. CDR1 and CDR2 (germline): MDHEN, SYDVKM. This CDR3 spans 15 amino acids. Trimming removed 2 bases at V and 1 base at J, with 11 bases between. The CDR3 DNA reads TGTGCCAGCAGTTTAAGAGTACCAGGGAACACTGAAGCTTTCTTT. As protein: CASSLRVPGNTEAFF.

The rearrangement uses TRBV3-1 (or the pseudogene TRBV3-2) and TRBJ1-5, with D possibly being TRBD1 (6 bases). Germline assignment: CDR1 LGHDT and CDR2 YNNKEL (reference sequence). The germline V and J ends were trimmed by 2 bases and 4 bases, with 6 bases remaining between them. CDR3 length: 13 residues. The CDR3 bases are TGTGCCAGCAGCCAACAGGGGAATCAGCCCCAGCATTTT. Translating gives CASSQQGNQPQHF.

This chain joins TRBV5-6 and TRBJ2-2; 10 nucleotides align to TRBD1. V was clipped by 3 bases and J by 3 bases; unmatched bases: 8. CDR1 and CDR2 from the germline V gene are SGHDT and YYEEEE. This CDR3 comprises 17 residues. The CDR3 loop reads CASSSLDRGVYTGELFF. Written as DNA, the CDR3 is TGTGCCAGCAGCTCGCTGGACAGGGGGGTCTACACCGGGGAGCTGTTTTTT.

This chain connects TRBV6-2 or TRBV6-3 to TRBJ2-1, with 12 bases identical to TRBD1. Germline V gene sequence: CDR1 MNHEY, CDR2 SVGEGT. Trimming at V came to 7 bases and at J to 9 bases, leaving 16 bases not matched to a gene. CDR3 length: 17 residues. The CDR3 here is CASTPGGQGAPKSEQFF. As DNA, the CDR3 is TGTGCCAGCACCCCGGGGGGACAGGGGGCCCCCAAGAGTGAGCAGTTCTTC.

V gene TRBV7-9 combines with J gene TRBJ2-7; D may be TRBD1 (6 bases). In germline, CDR1 is SEHNR, CDR2 FQNEAQ (reference sequence). The CDR3 spans 14 residues. Trimming stripped 0 bases from V and 0 bases from J, with 6 bases between. The CDR3 region is CASSLADSSYEQYF. As DNA, the CDR3 is TGTGCCAGCAGCTTAGCGGACAGCTCCTACGAGCAGTACTTC.

The chain is built from TRBV14 and TRBJ1-2; the D gene is possibly TRBD1 (5 bases). CDR1 and CDR2 from the germline V gene are SGHDN and FVKESK. V gave up 3 bases and J gave up 4 bases, with 12 bases separating them. The CDR3 is made up of 14 amino acids. As DNA, the CDR3 is TGTGCCAGCAGCCAGAACCGGGGGTCCTATGGCTACACCTTC. This sequence encodes CASSQNRGSYGYTF. Full variable domain (missing parts from reference TRBV14 and TRBJ1-2): EAGVTQFPSHSVIEKGQTVTLRCDPISGHDNLYWYRRVMGKEIKFLLHFVKESKQDESGMPNNRFLAERTGGTYSTLKVQPAELEDSGVYFCASSQNRGSYGYTFGSGTRLTVV.

This clone has more than one count but fewer than ten. The CDR3 here is CASSDRDYQPQHF. Written as DNA, the CDR3 is TGTGCCAGTAGCGACAGGGATTATCAGCCCCAGCATTTT. The chain uses TRBV19 and TRBJ1-5, with 7 positions matching TRBD1. Germline CDR1 reads LNHDA; CDR2 reads SQIVND (reference sequence). The CDR3 is 13 amino acids. V lost 6 bases and J lost 5; bases outside the gene matches: 4.

The chain joins TRBV10-1 to TRBJ2-1, with a weak D call TRBD1 (6 bases). The CDR3 has 17 residues. V shed 5 bases and J shed 8 bases, with 25 bases lying between them. CDR1 and CDR2 (germline): WNHNN, SYGVQD (reference sequence). CDR3 region: CASSPSALYRVTHEQFF. The CDR3 nucleotides are TGCGCCAGCAGTCCCAGCGCCCTGTACAGGGTTACTCATGAGCAGTTCTTC.

The CDR3 DNA reads as TGCAGTGCTAGTAAGACAGGACCATATGGCTACACCTTC. Protein: CSASKTGPYGYTF. The rearrangement joins TRBV20-1 to TRBJ1-2; D might be TRBD1 (6 bases). The CDR3 extends over 13 amino acids. With 3 bases removed from V and 5 bases from J, the gap between germline ends came to 13 bases. Germline lookup yields CDR1 DFQATT and CDR2 SNEGSKA (reference sequence).

This clone appeared once. V gene TRBV6-5 combines with J gene TRBJ1-2, with unresolved D. The CDR3 runs to 11 residues. Germline loops: CDR1 MNHEY, CDR2 SVGAGI. Trimming left V 9 bases short and J 0 bases short, with 5 bases between. CDR3 DNA: TGTGCCAGTAAAACTAACTATGGCTACACCTTC. Protein sequence: CASKTNYGYTF.